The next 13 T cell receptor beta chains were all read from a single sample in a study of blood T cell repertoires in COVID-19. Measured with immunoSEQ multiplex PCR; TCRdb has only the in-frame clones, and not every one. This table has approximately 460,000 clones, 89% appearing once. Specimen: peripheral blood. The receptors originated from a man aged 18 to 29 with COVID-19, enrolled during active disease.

The CDR3 DNA reads TGTGCCAGTAGCTTGCCGGCGGGAACGGGCACCGGGGAGCTGTTTTTT. Protein: CASSLPAGTGTGELFF. The V gene is TRBV19, the J gene TRBJ2-2; perhaps TRBD2 as D (6 bases). Germline CDR1 reads LNHDA; CDR2 reads SQIVND (reference sequence). The V and J ends lost 6 bases and 4 bases respectively, with 18 bases between them. This CDR3 contains 16 residues.

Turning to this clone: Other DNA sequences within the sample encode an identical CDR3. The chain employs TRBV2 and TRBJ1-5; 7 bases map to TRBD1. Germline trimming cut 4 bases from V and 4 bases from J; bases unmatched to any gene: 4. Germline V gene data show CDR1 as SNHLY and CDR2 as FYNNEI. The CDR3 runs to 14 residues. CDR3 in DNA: TGTGCCAGCAGTGCCCAGGGGGGTAATCAGCCCCAGCATTTT. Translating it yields CASSAQGGNQPQHF. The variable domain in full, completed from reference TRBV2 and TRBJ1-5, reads EPEVTQTPSHQVTQMGQEVILRCVPISNHLYFYWYRQILGQKVEFLVSFYNNEISEKSEIFDDQFSVERPDGSNFTLKIRSTKLEDSAMYFCASSAQGGNQPQHFGDGTRLSIL.

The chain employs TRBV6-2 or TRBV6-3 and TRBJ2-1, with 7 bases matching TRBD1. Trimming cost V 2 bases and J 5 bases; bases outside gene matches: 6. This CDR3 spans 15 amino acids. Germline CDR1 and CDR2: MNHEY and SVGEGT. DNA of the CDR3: TGTGCCAGCAGTTACGGCAGGGGGTGGAACAATGAGCAGTTCTTC. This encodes CASSYGRGWNNEQFF.

The CDR3 is CASSFRQTYNSPLHF. DNA of the CDR3: TGTGCCAGCAGTTTCCGGCAGACTTATAATTCACCCCTCCACTTT. The chain carries TRBV27 and TRBJ1-6; D gene ambiguous. This CDR3 has 15 amino acids. V was shortened by 3 bases and J by 4 bases, with 10 bases between the two germline ends. CDR1 is MNHEY and CDR2 is SMNVEV in the germline V gene (reference sequence).

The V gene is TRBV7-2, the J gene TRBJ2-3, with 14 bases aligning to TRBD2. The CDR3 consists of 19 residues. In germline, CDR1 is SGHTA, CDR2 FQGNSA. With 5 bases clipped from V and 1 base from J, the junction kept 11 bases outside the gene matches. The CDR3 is CASSTRTSGRLIGTDTQYF. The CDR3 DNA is TGTGCCAGCAGCACGAGGACTAGCGGGAGGTTAATAGGCACAGATACGCAGTATTTT.

The CDR3 is CASSAQGGTDTQYF. CDR3 sequence (DNA): TGTGCCAGCAGCGCCCAGGGGGGCACAGATACGCAGTATTTT. The V and J genes are TRBV9 and TRBJ2-3; TRBD1 matches 7 bases. Germline V gene lookup returns CDR1 SGDLS and CDR2 YYNGEE. This CDR3 contains 14 residues. V trimming: 3 bases; J trimming: 1 base; junction bases outside the gene matches: 2.

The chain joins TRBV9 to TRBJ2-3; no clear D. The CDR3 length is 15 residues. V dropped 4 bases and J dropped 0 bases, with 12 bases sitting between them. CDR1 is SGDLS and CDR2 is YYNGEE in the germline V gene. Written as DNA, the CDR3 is TGTGCCAGCAGCTTCCGAACCGGTAGCACAGATACGCAGTATTTT. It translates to CASSFRTGSTDTQYF.

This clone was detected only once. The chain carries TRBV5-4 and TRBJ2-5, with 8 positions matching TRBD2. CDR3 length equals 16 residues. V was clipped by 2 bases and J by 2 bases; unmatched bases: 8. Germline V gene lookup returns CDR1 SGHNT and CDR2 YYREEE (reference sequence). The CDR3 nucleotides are TGTGCCAGCAGCTTCGGGGGGGCGGTATTTCAAGAGACCCAGTACTTC. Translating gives CASSFGGAVFQETQYF.

CDR3 loop: CSASPEYEQYF. In nucleotides, the CDR3 is TGCAGTGCTAGCCCCGAGTACGAGCAGTACTTC. This sequence joins TRBV20-1 and TRBJ2-7; D is unclear. Germline assignment: CDR1 DFQATT and CDR2 SNEGSKA (reference sequence). The V gene lost 3 bases and the J gene lost 4 bases, with 7 bases spanning the gap. The CDR3 extends over 11 amino acids.

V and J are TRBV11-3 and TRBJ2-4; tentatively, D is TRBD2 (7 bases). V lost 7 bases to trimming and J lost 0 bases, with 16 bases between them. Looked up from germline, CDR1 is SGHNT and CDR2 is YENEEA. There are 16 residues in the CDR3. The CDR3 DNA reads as TGTGCCAGCACCCCGGGGGGCAGCCTAGCCAAAAACATTCAGTACTTC. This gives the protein CASTPGGSLAKNIQYF. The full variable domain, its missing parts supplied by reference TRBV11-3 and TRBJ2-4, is EAGVVQSPRYKIIEKKQPVAFWCNPISGHNTLYWYLQNLGQGPELLIRYENEEAVDDSQLPKDRFSAERLKGVDSTLKIQPAELGDSAVYLCASTPGGSLAKNIQYFGAGTRLSVL.

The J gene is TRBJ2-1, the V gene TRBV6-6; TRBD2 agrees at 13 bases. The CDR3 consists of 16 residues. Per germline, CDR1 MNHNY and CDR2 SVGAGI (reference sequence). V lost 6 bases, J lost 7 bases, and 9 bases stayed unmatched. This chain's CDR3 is CASRPLAGGIRNEQFF. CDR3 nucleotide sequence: TGTGCCAGCAGACCACTAGCGGGAGGGATTCGGAATGAGCAGTTCTTC.

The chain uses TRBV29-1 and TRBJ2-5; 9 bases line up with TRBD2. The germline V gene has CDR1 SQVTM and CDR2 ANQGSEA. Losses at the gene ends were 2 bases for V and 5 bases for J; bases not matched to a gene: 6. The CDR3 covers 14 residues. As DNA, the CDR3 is TGCAGCGTTGAATTGCTAGCGGGGTGGGAGACCCAGTACTTC. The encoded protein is CSVELLAGWETQYF.

CDR3 region: CASSQVAGGTGANVLTF. The CDR3 nucleotides are TGTGCCAGCAGCCAAGTAGCAGGGGGCACTGGGGCCAACGTCCTGACTTTC. The rearrangement links TRBV3-1 (or the pseudogene TRBV3-2) to TRBJ2-6; 8 bases match TRBD1. The V gene end was trimmed by 1 base and the J gene end by 2 bases; junction bases not matched to a gene: 4. This CDR3 contains 17 residues. Germline assignment: CDR1 LGHDT and CDR2 YNNKEL (reference sequence).